This TCR beta chain was observed in a study of OX40 agonist ivuxolimab in advanced cancers. Study information: Patients treated during dose escalation were battling hepatocellular carcinoma, melanoma, renal cell or head and neck cancer. Study outcomes and limitations: CD4+ and CD8+ T cells in blood underwent clonal expansion by week 6 at 0.1 to 3.0 mg/kg.

The V gene's germline CDR1 is LNHDA and CDR2 SQIVND (reference sequence). V was trimmed by 8 bases and J by 5 bases, leaving 19 bases between them. CDR3 length equals 16 residues. This clone was counted between two and nine times. Its specificity is not known. Some clones are missing from TCRdb's copy, which holds only in-frame ones; the method was immunoSEQ multiplex PCR. The sample includes under 80,000 clones, around 85% of them seen just once. Here the sequenced sample was CD4+ or CD8+ T cells sorted from blood, taken in a trial of the OX40 agonist ivuxolimab. The chain links TRBV19 to TRBJ1-6; D is possibly TRBD1 (5 bases). The receptor comes from an adult with an advanced solid tumor such as melanoma, head and neck, liver or kidney cancer. In nucleotides, the CDR3 is TGTGCCAGTCGCGAAGGTACAGGTCAAAATAATTCACCCCTCCACTTT. It codes for CASREGTGQNNSPLHF. The entire variable domain, with the rest obtained from reference TRBV19 and TRBJ1-6, is as follows: DGGITQSPKYLFRKEGQNVTLSCEQNLNHDAMYWYRQDPGQGLRLIYYSQIVNDFQKGDIAEGYSVSREKKESFPLTVTSAQKNPTAFYLCASREGTGQNNSPLHFGNGTRLTVT.